This record concerns one T cell receptor (beta chain) sequence. Its target is not known. This record belongs to a study of T cells in Graves' hyperthyroidism and ophthalmopathy. Study-level findings and limits: Stable hyperthyroidism and ophthalmopathy were separated using 13 V-J signatures. Within blood appeared most thyroid clonotypes that had expanded above 0.001.

TCR beta CDR3 regions were amplified from RNA transcripts. Researchers ran a first-round RT-PCR on the TCR CDR3 using the HTBI primer set. TCRdb ran MiXCR on the multiplex PCR reads and lists one entry per CDR3 protein. This table has 350,000 or so distinct CDR3 sequences, approximately 18% appearing once. The CDR3 runs to 14 residues. CDR1 MNHNS and CDR2 SASEGT come from the germline V gene. Trimming took 7 bases from V and 0 from J, leaving 12 bases between them. The chain combines TRBV6-1 with TRBJ2-5, with unresolved D. The sequencing sample was made of blood. The clonotype originates from a middle-aged woman with Graves' ophthalmopathy. The CDR3 sequence is CASIYGENQETQYF. The CDR3 region has the DNA TGTGCCAGCATCTATGGGGAAAACCAAGAGACCCAGTACTTC.